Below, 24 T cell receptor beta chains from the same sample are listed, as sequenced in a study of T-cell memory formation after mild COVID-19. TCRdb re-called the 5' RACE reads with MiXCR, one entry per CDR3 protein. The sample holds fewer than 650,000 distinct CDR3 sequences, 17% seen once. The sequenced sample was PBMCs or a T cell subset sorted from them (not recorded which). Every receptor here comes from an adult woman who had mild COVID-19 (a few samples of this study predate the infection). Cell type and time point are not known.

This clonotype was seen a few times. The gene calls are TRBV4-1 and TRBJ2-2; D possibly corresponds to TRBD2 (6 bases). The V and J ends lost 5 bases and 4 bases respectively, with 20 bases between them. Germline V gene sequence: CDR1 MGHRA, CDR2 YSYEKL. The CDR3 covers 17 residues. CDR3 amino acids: CASSTRTTGITTGELFF. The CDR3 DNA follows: TGCGCCAGCAGCACCCGGACTACCGGGATTACCACCGGGGAGCTGTTTTTT.

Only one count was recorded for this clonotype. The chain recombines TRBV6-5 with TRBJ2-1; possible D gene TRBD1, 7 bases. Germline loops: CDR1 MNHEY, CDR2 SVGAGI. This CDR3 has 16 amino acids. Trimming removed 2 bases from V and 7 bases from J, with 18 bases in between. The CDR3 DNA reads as TGTGCCAGCAGTTACCCCGGGACAGCAGGGAGGAATGAGCAGTTCTTC. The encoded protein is CASSYPGTAGRNEQFF.

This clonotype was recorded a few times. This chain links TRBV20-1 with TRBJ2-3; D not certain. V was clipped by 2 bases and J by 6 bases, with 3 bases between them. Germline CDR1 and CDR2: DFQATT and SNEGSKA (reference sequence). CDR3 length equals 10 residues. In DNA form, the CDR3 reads TGCAGTGCTAGATCCGATACGCAGTATTTT. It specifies CSARSDTQYF.

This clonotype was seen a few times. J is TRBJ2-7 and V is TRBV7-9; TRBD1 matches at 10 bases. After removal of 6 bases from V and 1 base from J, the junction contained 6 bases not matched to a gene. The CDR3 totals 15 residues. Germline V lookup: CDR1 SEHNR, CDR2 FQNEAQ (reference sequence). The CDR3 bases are TGTGCCAGCAGTCGGGAGGGACAGGGGTCCTACGAGCAGTACTTC. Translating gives CASSREGQGSYEQYF.

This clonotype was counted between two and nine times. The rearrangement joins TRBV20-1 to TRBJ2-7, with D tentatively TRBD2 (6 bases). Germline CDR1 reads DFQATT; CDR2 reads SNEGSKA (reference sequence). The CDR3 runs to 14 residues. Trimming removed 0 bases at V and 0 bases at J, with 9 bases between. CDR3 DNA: TGCAGTGCTAGAGATATGGGGGGCTCCTACGAGCAGTACTTC. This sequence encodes CSARDMGGSYEQYF.

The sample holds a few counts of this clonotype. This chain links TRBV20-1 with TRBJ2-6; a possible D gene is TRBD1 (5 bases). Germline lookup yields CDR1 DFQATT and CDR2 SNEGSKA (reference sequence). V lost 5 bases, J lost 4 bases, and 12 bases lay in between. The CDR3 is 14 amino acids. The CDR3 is CSAPRASGANVLTF. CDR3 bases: TGCAGTGCTCCCAGGGCCTCAGGGGCCAACGTCCTGACTTTC.

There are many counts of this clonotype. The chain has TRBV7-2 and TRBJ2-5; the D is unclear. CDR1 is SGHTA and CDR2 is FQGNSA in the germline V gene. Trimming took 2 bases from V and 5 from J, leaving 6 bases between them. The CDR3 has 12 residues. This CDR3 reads CASSLWAETQYF. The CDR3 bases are TGTGCCAGCAGCTTATGGGCGGAGACCCAGTACTTC. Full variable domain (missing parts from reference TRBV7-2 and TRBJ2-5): GAGVSQSPSNKVTEKGKDVELRCDPISGHTALYWYRQSLGQGLEFLIYFQGNSAPDKSGLPSDRFSAERTGGSVSTLTIQRTQQEDSAVYLCASSLWAETQYFGPGTRLLVL.

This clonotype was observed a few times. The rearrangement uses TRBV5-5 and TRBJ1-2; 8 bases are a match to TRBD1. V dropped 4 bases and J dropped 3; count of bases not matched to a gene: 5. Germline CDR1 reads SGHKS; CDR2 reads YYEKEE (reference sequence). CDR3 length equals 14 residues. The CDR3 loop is CASSPATGDYGYTF. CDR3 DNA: TGTGCCAGCAGCCCGGCGACAGGGGACTATGGCTACACCTTC.

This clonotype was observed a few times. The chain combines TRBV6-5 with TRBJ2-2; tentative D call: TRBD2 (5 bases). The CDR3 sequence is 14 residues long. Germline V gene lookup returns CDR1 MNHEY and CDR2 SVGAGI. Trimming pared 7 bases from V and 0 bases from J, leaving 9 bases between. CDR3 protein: CASKRGANTGELFF. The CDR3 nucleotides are TGTGCCAGCAAACGGGGTGCGAACACCGGGGAGCTGTTTTTT.

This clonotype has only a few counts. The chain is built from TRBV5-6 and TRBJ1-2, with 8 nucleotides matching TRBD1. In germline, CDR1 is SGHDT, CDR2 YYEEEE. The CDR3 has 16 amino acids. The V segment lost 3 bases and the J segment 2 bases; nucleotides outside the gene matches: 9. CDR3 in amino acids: CASSSYGDRRNYGYTF. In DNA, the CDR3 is TGTGCCAGCAGCTCCTACGGGGACAGGCGGAACTATGGCTACACCTTC.

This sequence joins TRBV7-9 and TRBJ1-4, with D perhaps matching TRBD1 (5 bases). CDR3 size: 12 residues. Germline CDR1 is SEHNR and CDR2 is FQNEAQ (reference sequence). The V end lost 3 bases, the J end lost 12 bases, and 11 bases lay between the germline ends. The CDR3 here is CASSFARGELFF. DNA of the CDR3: TGTGCCAGCAGCTTCGCGCGGGGGGAACTGTTTTTT.

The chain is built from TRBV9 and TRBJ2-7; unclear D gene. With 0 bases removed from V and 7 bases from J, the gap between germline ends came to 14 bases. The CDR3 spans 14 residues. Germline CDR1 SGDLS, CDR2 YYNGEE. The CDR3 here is CASSVGNAAGEQYF. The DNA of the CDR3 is TGTGCCAGCAGCGTAGGAAATGCCGCTGGGGAGCAGTACTTC.

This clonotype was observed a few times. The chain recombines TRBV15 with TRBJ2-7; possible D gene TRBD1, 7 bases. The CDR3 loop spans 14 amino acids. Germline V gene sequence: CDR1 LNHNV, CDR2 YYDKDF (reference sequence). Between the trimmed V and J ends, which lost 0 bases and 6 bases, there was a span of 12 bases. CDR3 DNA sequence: TGTGCCACCAGCAGAGACAGGGGGGTGGGCGAGCAGTACTTC. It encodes CATSRDRGVGEQYF.

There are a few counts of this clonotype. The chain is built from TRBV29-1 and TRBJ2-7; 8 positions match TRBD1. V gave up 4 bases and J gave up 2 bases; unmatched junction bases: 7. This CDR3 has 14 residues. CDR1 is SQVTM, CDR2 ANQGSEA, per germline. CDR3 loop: CSVGAGTGTYEQYF. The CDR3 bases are TGCAGCGTTGGGGCCGGGACAGGCACCTACGAGCAGTACTTC.

The CDR3 region has the DNA TGTGCCAGCAGCTTGGCCTCCCCCCACGATGGCGATTCCTACGAGCAGTACTTC. Protein sequence: CASSLASPHDGDSYEQYF. The genes are TRBV5-8 and TRBJ2-7; D unclear. V dropped 0 bases and J dropped 1 base, with 20 bases sitting between them. The germline V gene encodes CDR1 SGHTS and CDR2 YDEGEE. The CDR3 extends over 18 amino acids.

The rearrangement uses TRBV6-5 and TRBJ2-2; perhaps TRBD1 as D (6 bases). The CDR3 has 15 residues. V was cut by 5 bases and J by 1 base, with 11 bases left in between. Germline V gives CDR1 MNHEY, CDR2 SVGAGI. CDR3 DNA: TGTGCCAGCAGTCCCCCGGGACAGAACACCGGGGAGCTGTTTTTT. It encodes CASSPPGQNTGELFF.

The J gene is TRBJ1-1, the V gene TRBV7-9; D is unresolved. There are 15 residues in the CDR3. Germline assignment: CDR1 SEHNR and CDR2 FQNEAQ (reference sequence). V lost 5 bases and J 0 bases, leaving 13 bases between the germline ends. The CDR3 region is CASSPPEQMNTEAFF. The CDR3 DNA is TGTGCCAGCAGCCCCCCGGAACAGATGAACACTGAAGCTTTCTTT.

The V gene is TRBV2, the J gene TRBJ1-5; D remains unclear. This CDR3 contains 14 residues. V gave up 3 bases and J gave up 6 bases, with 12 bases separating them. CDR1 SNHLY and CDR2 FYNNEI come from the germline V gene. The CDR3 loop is CASSDSSFGQPQHF. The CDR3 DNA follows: TGTGCCAGCAGTGATTCTTCTTTTGGTCAGCCCCAGCATTTT.

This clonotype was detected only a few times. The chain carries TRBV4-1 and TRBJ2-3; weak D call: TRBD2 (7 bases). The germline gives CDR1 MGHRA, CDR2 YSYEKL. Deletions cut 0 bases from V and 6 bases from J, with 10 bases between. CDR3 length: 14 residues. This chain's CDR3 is CASSQDRGADTQYF. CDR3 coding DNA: TGCGCCAGCAGCCAAGATCGGGGGGCGGATACGCAGTATTTT.

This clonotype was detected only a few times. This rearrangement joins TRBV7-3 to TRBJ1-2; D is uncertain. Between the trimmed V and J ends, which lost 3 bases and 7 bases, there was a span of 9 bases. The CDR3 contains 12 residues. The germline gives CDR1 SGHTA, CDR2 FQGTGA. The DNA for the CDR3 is TGTGCCAGCAGCTTTTCGGGAGCTGGCTACACCTTC. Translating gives CASSFSGAGYTF.

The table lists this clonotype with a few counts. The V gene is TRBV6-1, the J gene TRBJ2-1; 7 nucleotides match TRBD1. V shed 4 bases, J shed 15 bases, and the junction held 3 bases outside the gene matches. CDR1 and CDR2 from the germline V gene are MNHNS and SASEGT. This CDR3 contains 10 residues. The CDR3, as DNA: TGTGCCAGCAGTGCTCGGGACAGGTTCTTC. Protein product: CASSARDRFF.

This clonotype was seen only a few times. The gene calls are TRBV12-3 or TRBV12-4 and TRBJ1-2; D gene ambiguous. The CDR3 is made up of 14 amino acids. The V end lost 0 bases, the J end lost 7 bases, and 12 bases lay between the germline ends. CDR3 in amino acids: CASSLASQAGGYTF. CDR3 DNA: TGTGCCAGCAGTTTAGCGTCGCAGGCGGGTGGCTACACCTTC.

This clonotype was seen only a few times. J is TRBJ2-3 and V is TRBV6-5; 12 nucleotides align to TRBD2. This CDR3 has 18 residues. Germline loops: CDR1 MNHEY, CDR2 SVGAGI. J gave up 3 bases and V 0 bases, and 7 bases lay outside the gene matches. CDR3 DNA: TGTGCCAGCAGTTACTCCCCCCTAGCGGGGGGGCCAACAGATACGCAGTATTTT. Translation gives CASSYSPLAGGPTDTQYF.

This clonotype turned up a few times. CDR3 bases: TGCGCCAGCAGCTTGGCCCCACAGGGGGCGTACAATGAGCAGTTCTTC. This sequence encodes CASSLAPQGAYNEQFF. The V call is TRBV5-1, the J call TRBJ2-1; 9 bases match TRBD1. Germline loops: CDR1 SGHRS, CDR2 YFSETQ. J lost 4 bases, V lost 0 bases, and 5 bases had no gene match. This CDR3 region has 16 residues.